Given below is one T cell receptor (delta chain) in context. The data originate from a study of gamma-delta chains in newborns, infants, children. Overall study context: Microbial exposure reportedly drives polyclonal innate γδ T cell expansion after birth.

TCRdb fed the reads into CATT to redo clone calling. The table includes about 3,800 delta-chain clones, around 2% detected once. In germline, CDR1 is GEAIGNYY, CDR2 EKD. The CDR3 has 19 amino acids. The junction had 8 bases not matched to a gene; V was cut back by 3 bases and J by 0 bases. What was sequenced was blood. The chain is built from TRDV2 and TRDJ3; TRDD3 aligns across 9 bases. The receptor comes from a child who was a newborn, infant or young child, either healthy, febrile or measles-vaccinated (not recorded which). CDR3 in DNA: TGTGCCTGTGACGAGTACTGGGGGACGAGCTCCTGGGACACCCGACAGATGTTTTTC. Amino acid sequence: CACDEYWGTSSWDTRQMFF.